This TCR beta chain was recovered during a study of blood T cell repertoires in COVID-19. Across the whole study: Donors in the United States, Italy and Spain gave samples during acute or convalescent COVID-19.

The germline V gene encodes CDR1 SEHNR and CDR2 FQNEAQ (reference sequence). After removal of 5 bases from V and 4 bases from J, the junction contained 8 bases not matched to a gene. The length of the CDR3 is 17 residues. Per the original methods: Amplified reference gene primers provided the basis for estimating nucleated cell counts. Sequencing used immunoSEQ multiplex PCR; TCRdb keeps in-frame clones, though not all of them. Clone size and the V and J calls come from that table; the DNA yielded D and trimming. The sample records tens of thousands of clones, roughly 77% being singletons. The rearrangement uses TRBV7-9 and TRBJ2-2, with 12 bases lining up with TRBD2. The sample comprised peripheral blood. This receptor was taken from a man older than 75 with acute or convalescent COVID-19. The DNA for the CDR3 is TGTGCCAGCAGCGCATCCCCGGGACTAGCGGGCACCGGGGAGCTGTTTTTT. This codes for CASSASPGLAGTGELFF.